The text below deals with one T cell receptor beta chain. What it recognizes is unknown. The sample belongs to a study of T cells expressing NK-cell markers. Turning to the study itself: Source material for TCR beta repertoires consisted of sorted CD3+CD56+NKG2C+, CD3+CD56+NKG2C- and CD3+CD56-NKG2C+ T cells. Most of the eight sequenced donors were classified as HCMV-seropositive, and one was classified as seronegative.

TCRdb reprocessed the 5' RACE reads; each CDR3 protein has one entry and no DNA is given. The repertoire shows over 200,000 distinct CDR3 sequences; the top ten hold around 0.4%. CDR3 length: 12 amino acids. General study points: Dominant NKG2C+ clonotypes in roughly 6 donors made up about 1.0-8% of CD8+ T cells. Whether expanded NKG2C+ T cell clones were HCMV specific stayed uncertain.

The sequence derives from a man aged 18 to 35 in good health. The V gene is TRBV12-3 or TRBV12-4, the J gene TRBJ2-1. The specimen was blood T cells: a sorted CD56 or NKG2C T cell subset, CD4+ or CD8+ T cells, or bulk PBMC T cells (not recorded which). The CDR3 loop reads CASSFDGNEQFF.